The source of this TCR beta chain is a study of T cell responses to AZD1222 COVID-19 vaccine. The study's findings and limits: Donors, mostly white British, included more females; clonal diversity was possibly underestimated. Spike was spanned by vaccine-associated CD4 TCRs, which were dominant at 160-218 and 743-854. Repertoire sampling occurred only after the peak T cell response. AZD1222 recipients seropositive at baseline numbered only five to seven.

Of note for this clone: What it recognizes is unknown.

CDR1 and CDR2 from the germline V gene are ENHRY and SYGVKD. The CDR3 loop spans 15 amino acids. V was trimmed by 11 bases and J by 4 bases, leaving 23 bases between them. Method: immunoSEQ multiplex PCR; TCRdb's copy keeps in-frame clones and lacks some. The sample lists 160,000 or so clones; 90% to 95% were seen once. The specimen was peripheral blood, collected 28 days after the second AZD1222 dose. The chain carries TRBV10-3 and TRBJ1-2; unclear D gene. The clonotype originates from an adult who received the AZD1222 COVID-19 vaccine. CDR3 in DNA: TGTGCCTCAAGGAAGGGAGGGAACGATGGCTATGGCTACACCTTC. Protein sequence: CASRKGGNDGYGYTF.